This TCR beta chain was sequenced for a study of response to subunit inactivated influenza vaccine. TCRdb recomputed calls from the RT-PCR reads with MiXCR, one row per CDR3 protein. This repertoire shows approximately 700,000 distinct CDR3 sequences, about 14% found once; its top ten account for roughly 6.4%. The ends were cut back, 4 bases at V and 1 base at J, with 7 bases in the middle. Germline loops: CDR1 SEHNR, CDR2 FQNEAQ (reference sequence). The CDR3 consists of 13 residues. This clonotype turned up a few times. Sequences were derived from PBMCs from blood, sampled 14 to 15 days before vaccination. The sequence was obtained from a man between 45 and 60 years old who received an inactivated influenza vaccine. The J gene is TRBJ1-1, the V gene TRBV7-9; D unclear. CDR3 residues: CASSSTQNTEAFF. The CDR3 nucleotides read TGTGCCAGCAGCTCGACACAGAACACTGAAGCTTTCTTT.